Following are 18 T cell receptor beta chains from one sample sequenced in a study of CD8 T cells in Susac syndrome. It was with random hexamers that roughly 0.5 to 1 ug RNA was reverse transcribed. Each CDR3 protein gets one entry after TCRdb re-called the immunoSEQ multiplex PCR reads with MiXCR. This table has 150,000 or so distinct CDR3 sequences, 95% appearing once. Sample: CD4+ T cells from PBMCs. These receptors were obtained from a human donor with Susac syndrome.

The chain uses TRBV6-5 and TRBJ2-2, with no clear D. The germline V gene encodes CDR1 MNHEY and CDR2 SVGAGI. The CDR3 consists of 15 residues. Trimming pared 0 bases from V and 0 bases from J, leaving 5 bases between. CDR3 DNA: TGTGCCAGCAGTTACTCCAGGTCGAACACCGGGGAGCTGTTTTTT. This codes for CASSYSRSNTGELFF.

CDR3 coding DNA: TGCAGTGCTACCTGGGGCAGTCACTCTAGCACAGATACGCAGTATTTT. Encoded protein: CSATWGSHSSTDTQYF. V gene TRBV20-1 combines with J gene TRBJ2-3; the D gene is possibly TRBD1 (5 bases). CDR1 and CDR2 from the germline V gene are DFQATT and SNEGSKA (reference sequence). Trimming shortened V by 4 bases and J by 0 bases, and 17 bases separated the two germline ends. This CDR3 has 16 residues.

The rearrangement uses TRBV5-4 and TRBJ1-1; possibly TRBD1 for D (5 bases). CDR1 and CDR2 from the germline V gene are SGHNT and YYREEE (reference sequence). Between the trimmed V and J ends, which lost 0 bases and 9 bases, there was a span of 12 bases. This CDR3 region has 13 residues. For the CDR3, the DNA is TGTGCCAGCAGCTTGGTTACAGGCGAACAAGCTTTCTTT. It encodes CASSLVTGEQAFF.

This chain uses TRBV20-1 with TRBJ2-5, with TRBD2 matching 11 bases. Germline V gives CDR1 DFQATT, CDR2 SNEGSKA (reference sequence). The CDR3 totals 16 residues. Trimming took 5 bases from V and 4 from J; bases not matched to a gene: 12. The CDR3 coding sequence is TGCAGTGCTCGACTAGCGGGACCCCCATTGGCAGAGACCCAGTACTTC. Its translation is CSARLAGPPLAETQYF.

The CDR3 DNA sequence: TGCGCCAGCAGCTTGGGGCAGGGCGGGGGTGAGCAGTTCTTC. As protein: CASSLGQGGGEQFF. The genes are TRBV5-1 and TRBJ2-1; 7 bases match TRBD2. CDR1 and CDR2 from the germline V gene are SGHRS and YFSETQ. The CDR3 has 14 amino acids. J lost 9 bases, V lost 0 bases, and 6 bases had no gene match.

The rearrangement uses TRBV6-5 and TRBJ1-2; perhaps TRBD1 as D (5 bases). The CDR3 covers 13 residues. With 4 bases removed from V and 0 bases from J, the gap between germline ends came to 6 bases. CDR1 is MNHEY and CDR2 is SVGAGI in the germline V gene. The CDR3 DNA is TGTGCCAGCAGTTCGACAGCTAACTATGGCTACACCTTC. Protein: CASSSTANYGYTF.

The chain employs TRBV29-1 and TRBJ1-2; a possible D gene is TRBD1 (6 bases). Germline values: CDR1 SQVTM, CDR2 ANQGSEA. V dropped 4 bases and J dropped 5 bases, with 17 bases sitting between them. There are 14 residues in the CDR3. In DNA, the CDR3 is TGCAGCGTTGTTTGGCGGGGGCGGGATTATGGCTACACCTTC. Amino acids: CSVVWRGRDYGYTF.

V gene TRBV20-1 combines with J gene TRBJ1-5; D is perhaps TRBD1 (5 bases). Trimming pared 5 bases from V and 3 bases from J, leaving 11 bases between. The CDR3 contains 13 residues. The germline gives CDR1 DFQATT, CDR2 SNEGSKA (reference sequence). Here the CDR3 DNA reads TGCAGTGCTTCCGGGGGATACAATCAGCCCCAGCATTTT. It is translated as CSASGGYNQPQHF.

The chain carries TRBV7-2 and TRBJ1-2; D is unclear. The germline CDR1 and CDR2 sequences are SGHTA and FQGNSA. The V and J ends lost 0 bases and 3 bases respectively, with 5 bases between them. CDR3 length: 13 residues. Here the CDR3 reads CASSLARDYGYTF. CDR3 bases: TGTGCCAGCAGCTTAGCTCGGGACTATGGCTACACCTTC.

CDR3 sequence: CASSRDETQYF. CDR3 nucleotides: TGTGCCAGCAGCCGGGACGAGACCCAGTACTTC. The chain links TRBV3-1 to TRBJ2-5; D tentatively reads TRBD1 or TRBD2 (5 bases each). The V gene's germline CDR1 is LGHDT and CDR2 YNNKEL (reference sequence). The CDR3 runs to 11 residues. The V end lost 4 bases, the J end lost 5 bases, and 5 bases lay between the germline ends.

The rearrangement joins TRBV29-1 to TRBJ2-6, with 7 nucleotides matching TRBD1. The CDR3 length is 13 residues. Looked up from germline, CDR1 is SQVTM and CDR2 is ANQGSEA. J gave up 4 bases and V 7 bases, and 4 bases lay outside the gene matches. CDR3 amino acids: CSATGAGANVLTF. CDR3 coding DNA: TGCAGCGCCACAGGGGCAGGGGCCAACGTCCTGACTTTC.

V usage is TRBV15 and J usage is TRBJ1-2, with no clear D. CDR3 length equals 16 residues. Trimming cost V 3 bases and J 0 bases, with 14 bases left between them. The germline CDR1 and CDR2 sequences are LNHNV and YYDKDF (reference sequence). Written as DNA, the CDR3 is TGTGCCACCAGCAGGAGGACGGACGCTACTAACTATGGCTACACCTTC. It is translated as CATSRRTDATNYGYTF.

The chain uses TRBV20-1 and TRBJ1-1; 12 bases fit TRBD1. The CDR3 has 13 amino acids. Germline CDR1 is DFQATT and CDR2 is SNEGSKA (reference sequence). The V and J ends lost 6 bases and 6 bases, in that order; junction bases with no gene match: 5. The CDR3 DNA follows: TGCAGTGCCGGGACAGGGGGCCTCCCTGAAGCTTTCTTT. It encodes CSAGTGGLPEAFF.

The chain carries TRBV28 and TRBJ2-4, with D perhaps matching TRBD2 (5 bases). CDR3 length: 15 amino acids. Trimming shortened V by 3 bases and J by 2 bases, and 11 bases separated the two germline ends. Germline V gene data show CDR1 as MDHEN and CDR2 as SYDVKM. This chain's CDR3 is CASSLRVGTKNIQYF. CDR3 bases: TGTGCCAGCAGTTTGAGGGTTGGAACCAAAAACATTCAGTACTTC.

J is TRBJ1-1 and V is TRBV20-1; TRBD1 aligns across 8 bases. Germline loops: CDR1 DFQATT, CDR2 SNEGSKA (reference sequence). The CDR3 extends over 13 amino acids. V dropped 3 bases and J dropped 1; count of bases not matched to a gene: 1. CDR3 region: CSASDRGNTEAFF. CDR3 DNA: TGCAGTGCTAGTGACAGGGGGAACACTGAAGCTTTCTTT.

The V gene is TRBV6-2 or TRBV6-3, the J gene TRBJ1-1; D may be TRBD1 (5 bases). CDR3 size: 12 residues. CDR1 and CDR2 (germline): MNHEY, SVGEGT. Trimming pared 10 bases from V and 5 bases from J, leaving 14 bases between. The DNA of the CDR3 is TGTGCCAACGTAGGGGTTAAGACTGAAGCTTTCTTT. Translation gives CANVGVKTEAFF.

CDR3: CSDRDDNYGYTF. The CDR3 DNA is TGCAGCGACAGGGATGATAACTATGGCTACACCTTC. The rearrangement joins TRBV20-1 to TRBJ1-2; TRBD1 agrees at 7 bases. Per germline, CDR1 DFQATT and CDR2 SNEGSKA (reference sequence). The CDR3 consists of 12 residues.

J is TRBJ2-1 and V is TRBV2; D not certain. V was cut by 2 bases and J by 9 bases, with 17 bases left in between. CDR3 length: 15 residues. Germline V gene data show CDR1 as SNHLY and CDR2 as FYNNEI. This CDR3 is CASSEYGSAKSEQFF. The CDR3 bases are TGTGCCAGCAGTGAATACGGGTCAGCGAAGAGTGAGCAGTTCTTC.